This TCR beta chain was retrieved from a study of blood T cell repertoires in COVID-19. Study summary: PBMCs, B-cell-depleted T cells, or T cells provided the cDNA or gDNA that made up the material.

Sequenced by immunoSEQ multiplex PCR; TCRdb stores in-frame clones only, minus some. Among 45,000 to 55,000 clones, 86% were seen once, and the ten largest hold approximately 12%. V lost 1 base to trimming and J lost 0 bases, with 7 bases between them. Germline V gene data show CDR1 as SNHLY and CDR2 as FYNNEI. This CDR3 contains 15 residues. This chain links TRBV2 with TRBJ2-1; possibly TRBD1 for D (5 bases). Sequences were obtained from peripheral blood. The clonotype comes from a man aged 65 to 79 with active COVID-19. The CDR3 DNA reads TGTGCCAGCAGTGAAGGGCAGGGCTCCTACAATGAGCAGTTCTTC. Its translation: CASSEGQGSYNEQFF.